Listed below are T cell receptor beta chains from one sample, sequenced in a study of T cell repertoires in cytomegalovirus infection. TCRdb used MiXCR to reprocess the reads, holding one entry per CDR3 protein. This sample yields more than 200,000 distinct CDR3 sequences, of which around 9% are seen a single time; around 16% belongs to the top ten. The sample taken for sequencing was PBMCs. All receptors derive from a human donor in good health (CMV status not recorded). Some clones in this sample may be carry-over from other donors' samples. The CDR3 runs from the conserved cysteine through the conserved F or W. A D gene is named only where the DNA matches it firmly. The size entry is marked missing in some rows and otherwise reads once, few, many or a size class.

.	TRBV29-1	few	TRBJ1-1	TGCAGCGTCACAATAGGGGGCACTGAAGCTTTCTTT	CSVTIGGTEAFF
.	TRBV7-2	many	TRBJ2-7	TGTGCCAGCAGCTTTCGGCGGGATCAGGCCTCCTACGAGCAGTACTTC	CASSFRRDQASYEQYF
.	TRBV7-2	many	TRBJ1-1	TGTGCCAGCACCACAGGGCCTGTGAACACTGAAGCTTTCTTT	CASTTGPVNTEAFF
.	TRBV5-6	many	TRBJ2-5	TGTGCCAGCAGCGAACCCGGGACGCGGAGACGGGAGACCCAGTACTTC	CASSEPGTRRRETQYF
.	TRBV12-3/TRBV12-4	.	TRBJ1-1	TGTGCCAGCAGTCCCCCACAGGCCAAGACCACTGAAGCTTTCTTT	CASSPPQAKTTEAFF
TRBD2	TRBV15	many	TRBJ2-2	TGTGCCACCAGCAGAGAAGAACTAGCGGGAGCCCCCGGGGAGCTGTTTTTT	CATSREELAGAPGELFF
.	TRBV24-1	few	TRBJ2-7	TGTGCCACCAGTGATTCCCCAGCCCGACGCTCTTTCGAGCAGTACTTC	CATSDSPARRSFEQYF
.	TRBV7-8	many	TRBJ1-1	TGTGCCAGCAGCTTAGCGGGGATTCGCACTGAAGCTTTCTTT	CASSLAGIRTEAFF
.	TRBV6-2/TRBV6-3	.	TRBJ1-2	TGTGCCAGCAGTTACTCAGGAGTAGGCTACACCTTC	CASSYSGVGYTF
.	TRBV15	many	TRBJ2-7	TGTGCCACCAGCAGAGAGCAGGGCTACGAGCAGTACTTC	CATSREQGYEQYF
TRBD1	TRBV7-6	many	TRBJ1-2	TGTGCCAGCAGTCGGACAGGCTCCTATGGCTACACCTTC	CASSRTGSYGYTF
TRBD1	TRBV7-2	many	TRBJ2-1	TGTGCCAGCAGGATCGGGACAGGGTACAATGAGCAGTTCTTC	CASRIGTGYNEQFF
.	TRBV20-1	many	TRBJ2-3	TGCAGTGCTCTAGGCGGGGGCACAGATACGCAGTATTTT	CSALGGGTDTQYF
.	TRBV5-1	many	TRBJ2-7	TGCGCCAGCAGCTTGGCCCGTCAGCCCTACGAGCAGTACTTC	CASSLARQPYEQYF
.	TRBV7-2	many	TRBJ2-5	TGTGCCAGCAGCCCCGGTTGGGGCGGGGAGACCCAGTACTTC	CASSPGWGGETQYF
.	TRBV30	.	TRBJ1-4	TGTGCCTGGGCGCCCGGGACCCTTAATGAAAAACTGTTTTTT	CAWAPGTLNEKLFF
TRBD2	TRBV7-2	many	TRBJ2-7	TGTGCCAGCAGCTTAGCGGCCAGCGGGGCGTCCTACGAGCAGTACTTC	CASSLAASGASYEQYF
.	TRBV7-2	many	TRBJ2-1	TGTGCCAGCAGCCCCATAGGGCGGGGAGGAAGTGAGCAGTTCTTC	CASSPIGRGGSEQFF
.	TRBV12-3/TRBV12-4	.	TRBJ1-1	TGTGCCAGCAGTTTACGAGGGGGGGCGAGGAACACTGAAGCTTTCTTT	CASSLRGGARNTEAFF
TRBD1	TRBV7-2	many	TRBJ1-1	TGTGCCAGCAGCCCCCCACAGGGGGCCCCGAACACTGAAGCTTTCTTT	CASSPPQGAPNTEAFF
.	TRBV2	many	TRBJ2-7	TGTGCCAGCAGAGGGACGGATAGCTCCTACGAGCAGTACTTC	CASRGTDSSYEQYF
.	TRBV28	.	TRBJ1-2	TGTGCCAGCAGCTCCGGAGTGGGCTACACCTTC	CASSSGVGYTF
TRBD2	TRBV9	.	TRBJ2-1	TGTGCCAGCAATTTAGCGGGAGTGGAGGCCAATGAGCAGTTCTTC	CASNLAGVEANEQFF
.	TRBV28	many	TRBJ1-2	TGTGCCAGCAAAAGACAGGACTATGGCTACACCTTC	CASKRQDYGYTF
TRBD2	TRBV19	many	TRBJ2-7	TGTGCCAGTAGTAGGGCGACTAGCGGGGGTAACTACGAGCAGTACTTC	CASSRATSGGNYEQYF
.	TRBV7-2	many	TRBJ1-6	TGTGCCAGCAGAGAACCCGGGACGGGCAATTCACCCCTCCACTTT	CASREPGTGNSPLHF
TRBD1	TRBV20-1	.	TRBJ1-1	TGCAGTGCTCGGCCTGGGACAGGGGGGGATGAGGCTTTCTTT	CSARPGTGGDEAFF
.	TRBV19	.	TRBJ1-5	TGTGCCAGTAGTAGGCTGACAGATGCTAACCAGCCCCAGCATTTT	CASSRLTDANQPQHF
.	TRBV6-4	many	TRBJ1-1	TGTGCCAGCAGGCGGGAACAGCAGAACACTGAAGCTTTCTTT	CASRREQQNTEAFF
.	TRBV20-1	many	TRBJ1-1	TGCAGTGCTAGAGATCCCGCAGAAGCTTTCTTT	CSARDPAEAFF
.	TRBV7-2	few	TRBJ2-5	TGTGCCAGCAGCTTAGCGCCCCCCCTCCAGACCCAGTACTTC	CASSLAPPLQTQYF
.	TRBV20-1	.	TRBJ2-2	TGCAGTGCTAGTGCCGAGGGGGGGGCTATGGTGTTTTTT	CSASAEGGAMVFF
.	TRBV19	few	TRBJ1-5	TGTGCCAGTAGTATGCTCAGTAGCAATCAGCCCCAGCATTTT	CASSMLSSNQPQHF
.	TRBV7-8	few	TRBJ2-5	TGTGCCAGCAGCATCAGGGTAGGGCAAGAGACCCAGTACTTC	CASSIRVGQETQYF
.	TRBV5-1	many	TRBJ2-1	TGCGCCAGCAGCCTGAAGGGGGGGCCCCAGGAGGAGCAGTTCTTC	CASSLKGGPQEEQFF
.	TRBV7-2	many	TRBJ2-3	TGTGCCAGCAGCTCCCGATCCCCCGGGACTCCCACACGAAATACGCAGTATTTT	CASSSRSPGTPTRNTQYF
.	TRBV20-1	many	TRBJ1-1	TGCAGTGCTAGTCTCTACAAGCAGAACACTGAAGCTTTCTTT	CSASLYKQNTEAFF
.	TRBV30	.	TRBJ2-1	TGTGCCTGGAGCGGGAGTGGGTTTGAGCAGTTCTTC	CAWSGSGFEQFF
TRBD2	TRBV9	.	TRBJ2-5	TGTGCCAGCAGCCCCCGGACTAGGCTTGGCGAGACCCAGTACTTC	CASSPRTRLGETQYF
TRBD2	TRBV19	.	TRBJ2-3	TGTGCCAGTGGGGCTAGCGGGGGGACAGATACGCAGTATTTT	CASGASGGTDTQYF
.	TRBV12-3/TRBV12-4	many	TRBJ1-2	TGTGCCAGCAGACTCGGACAGAACTATGGCTACACCTTC	CASRLGQNYGYTF
.	TRBV7-2	many	TRBJ1-1	TGTGCCAGCAGCTTGTCGTTCGGACGGGGGGACACTGAAGCTTTCTTT	CASSLSFGRGDTEAFF
.	TRBV7-2	many	TRBJ1-6	TGTGCCAGCAGCTCCGGGACGGCCTCACCCCTCCACTTT	CASSSGTASPLHF
.	TRBV6-2/TRBV6-3	.	TRBJ2-5	TGTGCCGGAGCAAGGGGGGGTGAGACCCAGTACTTC	CAGARGGETQYF
TRBD1	TRBV7-2	few	TRBJ1-2	TGTGCCAGCAGCTTAGAGGGGACAGGTGGTGGTGGCTACACCTTC	CASSLEGTGGGGYTF
.	TRBV6-2/TRBV6-3	many	TRBJ1-1	TGTGCCAGCCTTATGAACACTGAAGCTTTCTTT	CASLMNTEAFF
.	TRBV6-4	.	TRBJ1-1	TGTGCCAGCAGTGAGGGGGGCCTCAGCACTGAAGCTTTCTTT	CASSEGGLSTEAFF
.	TRBV6-1	.	TRBJ1-5	TGTGCCAGCTCGGGACAATTTGAAAATCAGCCCCAGCATTTT	CASSGQFENQPQHF
.	TRBV12-3/TRBV12-4	few	TRBJ2-2	TGTGCCAGCAGTTTTTTCGACGCGAACACCGGGGAGCTGTTTTTT	CASSFFDANTGELFF
.	TRBV7-2	many	TRBJ2-7	TGTGCCAGCAGCTCTCAACAGGGATACGAGCAGTACTTC	CASSSQQGYEQYF
TRBD1	TRBV6-1	many	TRBJ1-2	TGTGCCAGCAGTACACCTTTTCCGACAGGGGGTGGCTACACTTTC	CASSTPFPTGGGYTF
TRBD2	TRBV12-3/TRBV12-4	many	TRBJ2-1	TGTGCCAGCAGCCTCGGACTAGCGGGGCCCTACAATGAGCAGTTCTTC	CASSLGLAGPYNEQFF
TRBD1	TRBV6-1	few	TRBJ1-1	TGTGCCAGCAGCCCCCCACAGGGGTGGTTGAGAACTGAAGCTTTCTTT	CASSPPQGWLRTEAFF
TRBD2	TRBV7-2	many	TRBJ2-3	TGTGCCAGCAGCACACGGACTAGCGGGGCCTTTCCTCCTGGCACAGATACGCAGTATTTT	CASSTRTSGAFPPGTDTQYF
.	TRBV7-2	many	TRBJ1-2	TGTGCCAGCAGCTTAGCGCGGGGGGAAGGGTATGGCTACACCTTC	CASSLARGEGYGYTF
TRBD1	TRBV20-1	few	TRBJ1-2	TGCAGTGGCGAAAAACACGGGACAGGGGACGGCTACACCTTC	CSGEKHGTGDGYTF
.	TRBV7-2	few	TRBJ2-1	TGTGCCAGCAGCTTAGCGGTCAATGAGCAGTTCTTC	CASSLAVNEQFF
TRBD2	TRBV5-5	few	TRBJ2-3	TGTGCCAGCAGCCTGGGGACTAGCGCGGCAGATACGCAGTATTTT	CASSLGTSAADTQYF